The following is a T cell receptor beta chain sequence with its context. This record belongs to a study of blood T cell repertoires in COVID-19. At the level of the study: From T cells, B-cell-depleted T cells, or PBMCs came the material, which was cDNA or gDNA.

Germline V gene lookup returns CDR1 LNHDA and CDR2 SQIVND (reference sequence). The CDR3 is 14 residues long. Trimming took 4 bases from V and 6 from J, leaving 13 bases between them. How the authors handled the data: By means of reference gene primer amplification, nucleated cell counts were estimated. Method: immunoSEQ multiplex PCR; TCRdb's copy keeps in-frame clones and lacks some. That table gives V, J and clone size, and the DNA gave D and trimming. This table has 110,000 to 150,000 clones, approximately 84% appearing once. Sequenced sample: peripheral blood. The sequence came from a woman of 80 years or more in a cohort sampled during active or convalescent COVID-19. The rearrangement links TRBV19 to TRBJ1-5, with D possibly being TRBD1 (5 bases). Written as DNA, the CDR3 is TGTGCCAGTAGTAATCCCCAGGGATCTCAGCCCCAGCATTTT. Translation: CASSNPQGSQPQHF.